The source of this T cell receptor (beta chain) is a study of blood T cell repertoires in COVID-19. Study information: Donors in the United States, Italy and Spain gave samples during acute or convalescent COVID-19.

Participants, about 18 to 89 years old, spanned some 23 US areas. The assay was immunoSEQ multiplex PCR, and TCRdb's table has in-frame clones only and misses some. The sample carries roughly 250,000 clones, roughly 90% recorded once. Germline values: CDR1 KGHSH, CDR2 LQKENI. With 4 bases clipped from V and 3 bases from J, the junction kept 10 bases outside the gene matches. This CDR3 has 17 residues. V is TRBV18 and J is TRBJ2-2; TRBD1 agrees at 8 bases. The source material was PBMCs or T cells enriched from blood (not recorded which). The clonotype originates from a young woman with acute COVID-19. CDR3 in amino acids: CASSQRSGGKDTGELFF. CDR3 DNA: TGTGCCAGCTCACAGCGTTCAGGGGGCAAGGACACCGGGGAGCTGTTTTTT.